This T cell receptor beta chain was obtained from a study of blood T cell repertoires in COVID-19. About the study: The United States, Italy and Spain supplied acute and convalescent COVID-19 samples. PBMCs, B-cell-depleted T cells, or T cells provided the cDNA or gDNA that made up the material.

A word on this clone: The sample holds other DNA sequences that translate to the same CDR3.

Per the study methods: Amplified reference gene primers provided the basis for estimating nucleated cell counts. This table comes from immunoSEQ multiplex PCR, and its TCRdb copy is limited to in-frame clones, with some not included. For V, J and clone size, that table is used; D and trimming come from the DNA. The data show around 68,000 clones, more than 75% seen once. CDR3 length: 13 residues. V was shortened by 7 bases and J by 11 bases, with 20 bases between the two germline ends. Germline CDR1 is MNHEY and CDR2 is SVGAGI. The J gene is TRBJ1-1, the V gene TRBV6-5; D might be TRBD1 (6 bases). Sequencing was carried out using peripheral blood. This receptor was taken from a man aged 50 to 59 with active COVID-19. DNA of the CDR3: TGTGCCAGCACCTTGAATTCCGGGACATTGGCTTTCTTT. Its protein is CASTLNSGTLAFF.